This passage covers 13 T cell receptor beta chains from one sample sequenced in a study of T cell responses to AZD1222 COVID-19 vaccine. Repertoires were generated with immunoSEQ multiplex PCR, while TCRdb's copy carries only in-frame clones and drops some. The sample has 95,000 to 150,000 clones; 75% to 90% are singletons. The sequencing used peripheral blood, collected 28 days after the second AZD1222 dose. The origin of the receptors is an adult who received the AZD1222 COVID-19 vaccine.

The rearrangement joins TRBV27 to TRBJ2-7, with a possible D match to TRBD2 (6 bases). The CDR3 length is 15 residues. V was cut by 1 base and J by 0 bases, with 10 bases left in between. Germline V gene data show CDR1 as MNHEY and CDR2 as SMNVEV (reference sequence). The CDR3 sequence is CASSLLPAGSYEQYF. The CDR3 DNA sequence: TGTGCCAGCAGTTTATTGCCAGCGGGCTCCTACGAGCAGTACTTC.

The chain employs TRBV6-5 and TRBJ1-1, with D possibly matching TRBD1 (5 bases). Trimming cost V 5 bases and J 3 bases, with 10 bases left between them. Germline lookup yields CDR1 MNHEY and CDR2 SVGAGI. The CDR3 extends over 13 amino acids. Here the CDR3 DNA reads TGTGCCAGCAGTACCTGGGACGACACTGAAGCTTTCTTT. Amino acids: CASSTWDDTEAFF.

This clone has more than one count but fewer than ten. The chain joins TRBV18 to TRBJ1-1; D is perhaps TRBD1 (5 bases). This CDR3 is built from 14 residues. V shed 6 bases and J shed 1 base, with 12 bases lying between them. The V gene's germline CDR1 is KGHSH and CDR2 LQKENI. The CDR3 DNA follows: TGTGCCAGCTCGATGGGACTGGGGAACACTGAAGCTTTCTTT. This encodes CASSMGLGNTEAFF.

The V gene is TRBV10-3, the J gene TRBJ2-7; 9 bases line up with TRBD1. Trimming took 10 bases from V and 2 from J; bases not matched to a gene: 3. From germline, CDR1 is ENHRY and CDR2 SYGVKD. The CDR3 is 12 residues long. DNA for the CDR3: TGTGCCACAGGACAGGGGACCTACGAGCAGTACTTC. Encoded protein: CATGQGTYEQYF.

V gene TRBV10-3 combines with J gene TRBJ2-2; possible D gene TRBD2, 5 bases. The length of the CDR3 is 13 residues. The ends were cut back, 2 bases at V and 4 bases at J, with 5 bases in the middle. The germline V gene has CDR1 ENHRY and CDR2 SYGVKD. This CDR3 is CAISERGTGELFF. DNA of the CDR3: TGTGCCATCAGTGAGCGGGGCACCGGGGAGCTGTTTTTT.

V is TRBV2 and J is TRBJ2-1; TRBD1 matches at 8 bases. The CDR3 spans 11 residues. Germline V gives CDR1 SNHLY, CDR2 FYNNEI. Trimming removed 1 base from V and 14 bases from J; junction bases left unmatched: 1. CDR3: CASSEVDREFF. The DNA for the CDR3 is TGTGCCAGCAGTGAAGTGGACAGGGAGTTCTTC.

The chain recombines TRBV5-5 with TRBJ2-3; D is uncertain. CDR3 length equals 12 residues. The V and J ends lost 3 bases and 4 bases respectively, with 6 bases between them. Germline CDR1 reads SGHKS; CDR2 reads YYEKEE (reference sequence). The CDR3: CASSWRADTQYF. CDR3 coding DNA: TGTGCCAGCAGCTGGCGAGCAGATACGCAGTATTTT.

The rearrangement uses TRBV5-6 and TRBJ1-4, with D possibly being TRBD1 (5 bases). The CDR3 extends over 15 amino acids. Trimming took off 1 base at V and 6 bases at J, with 13 bases between the two ends. Per germline, CDR1 SGHDT and CDR2 YYEEEE. CDR3 sequence: CASSLSRAADEKLFF. CDR3 DNA: TGTGCCAGCAGCTTGTCCAGGGCTGCGGATGAAAAACTGTTTTTT.

This chain links TRBV6-1 with TRBJ2-3, with 9 bases that match TRBD1. V dropped 2 bases and J dropped 4; count of bases not matched to a gene: 7. Per the germline V gene, CDR1 is MNHNS and CDR2 is SASEGT. The CDR3 extends over 16 amino acids. CDR3 sequence reads: CASSERSDRGADTQYF. In nucleotides, the CDR3 is TGTGCCAGCAGTGAACGGAGCGACAGGGGGGCAGATACGCAGTATTTT.

The chain uses TRBV11-3 and TRBJ2-2, with D maybe TRBD2 (5 bases). Trimming left V 5 bases short and J 2 bases short, with 15 bases between. The CDR3 sequence is 16 residues long. The germline V gene encodes CDR1 SGHNT and CDR2 YENEEA. The CDR3 region has the DNA TGTGCCAGCAGCCGTGGAGGCATCTCAAACACCGGGGAGCTGTTTTTT. Protein product: CASSRGGISNTGELFF.

This chain links TRBV3-1 (or the pseudogene TRBV3-2) with TRBJ2-5; possibly TRBD2 for D (7 bases). The germline gives CDR1 LGHDT, CDR2 YNNKEL (reference sequence). The CDR3 is 14 amino acids. V lost 4 bases, J lost 6 bases, and 15 bases lay in between. The CDR3: CASSLKGGEKTQYF. The CDR3, as DNA: TGTGCCAGCAGCCTGAAAGGGGGGGAAAAGACCCAGTACTTC.

The rearrangement links TRBV7-8 to TRBJ2-7; no clear D. Germline CDR1 is SGHVS and CDR2 is FQNEAQ. Trimming removed 1 base at V and 3 bases at J, with 13 bases between. This CDR3 is 15 amino acids long. CDR3 coding DNA: TGTGCCAGCAGCTTAGATAGACAAGGTGGCTACGAGCAGTACTTC. It codes for CASSLDRQGGYEQYF.

This clone has only one observation. The gene calls are TRBV4-3 and TRBJ1-4; D is undetermined. Trimming cost V 0 bases and J 5 bases, with 13 bases left between them. This CDR3 has 16 residues. CDR1 and CDR2 from the germline V gene are LGHNA and YSLEER. CDR3 coding DNA: TGCGCCAGCAGCCAAGATACGGGGAGAGGGAATGAAAAACTGTTTTTT. Amino acids: CASSQDTGRGNEKLFF.